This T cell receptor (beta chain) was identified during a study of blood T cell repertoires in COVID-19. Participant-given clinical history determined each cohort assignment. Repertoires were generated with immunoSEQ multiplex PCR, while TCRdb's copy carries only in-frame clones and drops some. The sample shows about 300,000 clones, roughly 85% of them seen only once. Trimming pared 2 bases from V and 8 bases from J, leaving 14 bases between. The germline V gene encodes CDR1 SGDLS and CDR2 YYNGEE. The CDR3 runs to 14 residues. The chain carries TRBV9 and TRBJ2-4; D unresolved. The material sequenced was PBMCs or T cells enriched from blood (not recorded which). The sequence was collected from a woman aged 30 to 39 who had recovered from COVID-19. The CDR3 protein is CASSVLPRSDIQYF. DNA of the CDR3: TGTGCCAGCAGCGTCCTCCCCAGGTCGGACATTCAGTACTTC.